Presented here are 27 T cell receptor beta chains from one specimen sequenced in a study of CD8 T cell repertoires and HIV-1 epitope variants. No cognate antigen is known for these TCRs. TCRdb's copy holds only in-frame clones and misses some; the assay was immunoSEQ multiplex PCR. The data show a few thousand clones, roughly two thirds seen once. The sample comprised cultured CD8+ T cells derived from PBMCs. All receptors come from a male donor with HIV.

This clone has a handful of counts. The genes are TRBV29-1 and TRBJ1-1, with D perhaps matching TRBD1 (5 bases). Germline values: CDR1 SQVTM, CDR2 ANQGSEA. Trimming removed 7 bases at V and 0 bases at J, with 15 bases between. The CDR3 totals 14 residues. The CDR3 loop is CSASLTDMNTEAFF. As DNA, the CDR3 is TGCAGCGCATCCCTGACAGATATGAACACTGAAGCTTTCTTT.

The chain uses TRBV11-2 and TRBJ2-5, with D possibly being TRBD1 or TRBD2 (5 bases each). The DNA end favors TRBJ2-7, so the J call may be wrong. The V gene's germline CDR1 is SGHAT and CDR2 FQNNGV. The CDR3 has 12 amino acids. Here the CDR3 reads CASSPSGHEQYF. The CDR3 coding sequence is TGTGCCAGCAGCCCTTCGGGGCACGAGCAGTACTTC.

V gene TRBV11-2 combines with J gene TRBJ2-2; D not resolved. Germline V gene sequence: CDR1 SGHAT, CDR2 FQNNGV. V shed 1 base and J shed 0 bases, with 9 bases lying between them. This CDR3 is 16 amino acids long. The CDR3 DNA sequence: TGTGCCAGCAGCTTAGTAGGCCAGGCGAACACCGGGGAGCTGTTTTTT. It translates to CASSLVGQANTGELFF.

This clone has only a few counts. The genes are TRBV9 and TRBJ2-3; tentatively, D is TRBD2 (6 bases). Germline V gene data show CDR1 as SGDLS and CDR2 as YYNGEE. The CDR3 has 15 amino acids. Trimming stripped 0 bases from V and 1 base from J, with 9 bases between. The CDR3 DNA follows: TGTGCCAGCAGCGTAGAGTGGGGGGGCACAGATACGCAGTATTTT. Its protein product is CASSVEWGGTDTQYF.

In its sample, this clone was seen once. The chain recombines TRBV10-2 with TRBJ2-3; unclear D gene. Trimming removed 3 bases at V and 1 base at J, with 14 bases between. Per the germline V gene, CDR1 is WSHSY and CDR2 is SAAADI. The CDR3 contains 16 residues. As DNA, the CDR3 is TGCGCCAGCAGTGACTGGCGGAGCGCGGGCACAGATACGCAGTATTTT. This encodes CASSDWRSAGTDTQYF.

The V call is TRBV6-1, the J call TRBJ2-2; TRBD2 matches at 7 bases. The CDR3 runs to 13 residues. With 10 bases clipped from V and 8 bases from J, the junction kept 10 bases outside the gene matches. Germline CDR1 MNHNS, CDR2 SASEGT. Written as DNA, the CDR3 is TGTGCCACCTTACAGCGGGAAGGGGGGGAGCTGTTTTTT. Amino acid sequence: CATLQREGGELFF.

This chain links TRBV6-5 with TRBJ1-1; possible D gene TRBD1, 5 bases. Germline CDR1 reads MNHEY; CDR2 reads SVGAGI. The CDR3 sequence is 16 residues long. Trimming cost V 0 bases and J 0 bases, with 11 bases left between them. CDR3: CASSYSLAGMNTEAFF. The CDR3 DNA reads TGTGCCAGCAGTTACTCTTTGGCAGGGATGAACACTGAAGCTTTCTTT.

This clone was observed a handful of times. This sequence joins TRBV6-6 and TRBJ1-1, with D uncertain. Germline V lookup: CDR1 MNHNY, CDR2 SVGAGI (reference sequence). V was clipped by 1 base and J by 0 bases, with 6 bases between them. This CDR3 spans 14 amino acids. Here the CDR3 reads CASSYLDMNTEAFF. The DNA of the CDR3 is TGTGCCAGCAGTTACTTGGATATGAACACTGAAGCTTTCTTT.

The rearrangement joins TRBV19 to TRBJ2-1; a possible D gene is TRBD2 (6 bases). The CDR3 is 15 residues long. The germline V and J ends were trimmed by 5 bases and 3 bases, with 14 bases remaining between them. The germline gives CDR1 LNHDA, CDR2 SQIVND (reference sequence). The CDR3 DNA sequence: TGTGCCAGTAGTGACACCCCGGGGGACTACAATGAGCAGTTCTTC. This encodes CASSDTPGDYNEQFF. The full variable domain, rest sourced from reference TRBV19 and TRBJ2-1, is DGGITQSPKYLFRKEGQNVTLSCEQNLNHDAMYWYRQDPGQGLRLIYYSQIVNDFQKGDIAEGYSVSREKKESFPLTVTSAQKNPTAFYLCASSDTPGDYNEQFFGPGTRLTVL.

The chain recombines TRBV5-4 with TRBJ2-1; 10 nucleotides align to TRBD1. Losses at the gene ends were 4 bases for V and 10 bases for J; bases not matched to a gene: 8. CDR1 and CDR2 (germline): SGHNT, YYREEE (reference sequence). The CDR3 loop spans 14 amino acids. CDR3 region: CASSRRDRGHEQFF. Here the CDR3 DNA reads TGTGCCAGCAGCCGCCGGGACAGGGGTCACGAGCAGTTCTTC.

The chain couples TRBV30 to TRBJ2-2, with D uncertain. Trimming pared 0 bases from V and 4 bases from J, leaving 12 bases between. The CDR3 consists of 15 residues. Germline V gives CDR1 GTSNPN, CDR2 SVGIG (reference sequence). The CDR3 DNA reads as TGTGCCTGGAGTGTAGACTGGCATTCCACCGGGGAGCTGTTTTTT. As protein: CAWSVDWHSTGELFF.

V and J are TRBV7-8 and TRBJ1-2, with 7 nucleotides matching TRBD1. Germline values: CDR1 SGHVS, CDR2 FQNEAQ. The CDR3 is made up of 16 amino acids. V dropped 1 base and J dropped 3; count of bases not matched to a gene: 8. This chain's CDR3 is CASSLVGAGGDYGYTF. Here the CDR3 DNA reads TGTGCCAGCAGCTTAGTCGGGGCAGGGGGTGACTATGGCTACACCTTC.

The CDR3 bases are TGTGCCATCAGGACCTCGGACAGGGGATCCTATAATTCACCCCTCCACTTT. This encodes CAIRTSDRGSYNSPLHF. The chain employs TRBV10-3 and TRBJ1-6; 9 positions match TRBD1. After removal of 6 bases from V and 1 base from J, the junction contained 7 bases not matched to a gene. Per germline, CDR1 ENHRY and CDR2 SYGVKD. This CDR3 region has 17 residues.

V is TRBV28 and J is TRBJ1-5; D unclear. CDR1 and CDR2 (germline): MDHEN, SYDVKM. The CDR3 has 11 residues. The V and J ends lost 3 bases and 7 bases respectively, with 4 bases between them. CDR3 protein: CASSFGQPQHF. The DNA for the CDR3 is TGTGCCAGCAGTTTCGGGCAGCCCCAGCATTTT.

This clone has more than one count but fewer than ten. The genes are TRBV30 and TRBJ2-7; 7 positions match TRBD2. Germline CDR1 is GTSNPN and CDR2 is SVGIG (reference sequence). The CDR3 spans 10 residues. V dropped 5 bases and J dropped 6; count of bases not matched to a gene: 1. The CDR3 protein is CAWGEGEQYF. CDR3 in DNA: TGTGCCTGGGGGGAGGGCGAGCAGTACTTC.

The chain couples TRBV15 to TRBJ1-6, with D maybe TRBD1 (5 bases). CDR1 and CDR2 (germline): LNHNV, YYDKDF (reference sequence). V was pared by 2 bases and J by 4 bases, with 12 bases between. CDR3 length equals 16 residues. The CDR3 protein is CATSRTDSPYNSPLHF. In DNA form, the CDR3 reads TGTGCCACCAGCAGAACCGACAGTCCTTATAATTCACCCCTCCACTTT.

The V and J genes are TRBV27 and TRBJ2-3; 8 bases align to TRBD1. Trimming at V came to 3 bases and at J to 3 bases, leaving 2 bases not matched to a gene. The CDR3 runs 14 residues. The germline CDR1 and CDR2 sequences are MNHEY and SMNVEV (reference sequence). CDR3 nucleotides: TGTGCCAGCAGTTTGACAGGGGAGACAGATACGCAGTATTTT. Protein: CASSLTGETDTQYF.

This chain's CDR3 is CASSQEGGGEHDTQYF. The CDR3 region has the DNA TGCGCCAGCAGCCAAGAGGGCGGGGGGGAGCACGATACGCAGTATTTT. The chain recombines TRBV4-3 with TRBJ2-3, with 9 nucleotides matching TRBD2. After removal of 0 bases from V and 6 bases from J, the junction contained 7 bases not matched to a gene. The CDR3 has 16 amino acids. Germline V lookup: CDR1 LGHNA, CDR2 YSLEER.

The chain couples TRBV6-5 to TRBJ2-3, with TRBD2 matching 12 bases. J was trimmed by 3 bases and V by 0 bases; bases with no gene match: 1. CDR3 length: 16 residues. CDR1 and CDR2 (germline): MNHEY, SVGAGI. The chain's CDR3 is CASSYSTSGSTDTQYF. CDR3 nucleotide sequence: TGTGCCAGCAGTTACTCGACTAGCGGGAGTACAGATACGCAGTATTTT.

V usage is TRBV15 and J usage is TRBJ2-1, with TRBD1 matching over 8 bases. CDR1 and CDR2 (germline): LNHNV, YYDKDF (reference sequence). This CDR3 is built from 16 residues. Germline trimming cut 4 bases from V and 5 bases from J; bases unmatched to any gene: 10. The CDR3 reads CATSITTGVVDNEQFF. The CDR3 nucleotides are TGTGCCACCAGCATTACGACAGGGGTTGTGGACAATGAGCAGTTCTTC.

Within the sample, this clone is medium-sized. The gene calls are TRBV28 and TRBJ2-5; TRBD2 might be the D (6 bases). The germline gives CDR1 MDHEN, CDR2 SYDVKM. Deletions cut 4 bases from V and 4 bases from J, with 13 bases between. The CDR3 spans 14 residues. The CDR3 loop reads CASSSPLGGETQYF. CDR3 coding DNA: TGTGCCAGCAGTTCACCCCTGGGGGGAGAGACCCAGTACTTC.

The chain has TRBV5-1 and TRBJ2-7, with D tentatively TRBD2 (6 bases). This CDR3 has 13 amino acids. Germline V gene lookup returns CDR1 SGHRS and CDR2 YFSETQ. V was clipped by 8 bases and J by 6 bases, with 18 bases between them. The CDR3 nucleotides read TGCGCCAGTCAGGTGGAGGGCGTAGGCGAGCAGTACTTC. Encoded protein: CASQVEGVGEQYF.

V gene TRBV27 combines with J gene TRBJ1-1, with 10 bases that match TRBD1. Germline V gene lookup returns CDR1 MNHEY and CDR2 SMNVEV (reference sequence). This CDR3 spans 17 amino acids. J lost 4 bases, V lost 4 bases, and 12 bases had no gene match. This chain's CDR3 is CASSSPGTGVISTEAFF. The CDR3 nucleotides read TGTGCCAGCAGTTCCCCCGGGACAGGGGTGATTTCCACTGAAGCTTTCTTT.

This clone occurred a few times. J is TRBJ2-7 and V is TRBV15; 8 nucleotides line up with TRBD1. Germline V gives CDR1 LNHNV, CDR2 YYDKDF (reference sequence). The CDR3 length is 15 residues. The trim removed 5 bases at V and 6 bases at J, leaving 12 bases unmatched. The CDR3 coding sequence is TGTGCCACCAGCGATGGGACAGGTGGCATTGGCGAGCAGTACTTC. Translated, it gives CATSDGTGGIGEQYF.

The rearrangement links TRBV9 to TRBJ2-3; D gene uncertain. CDR3 length: 16 amino acids. The V end was cut by 0 bases, the J end by 0 bases, with 11 bases between. Germline lookup yields CDR1 SGDLS and CDR2 YYNGEE. In nucleotides, the CDR3 is TGTGCCAGCAGCGTAGAGTCAGGCCGAAGCACAGATACGCAGTATTTT. It translates to CASSVESGRSTDTQYF.

The chain carries TRBV27 and TRBJ2-5, with 7 bases matching TRBD1. The DNA end lines up better with TRBJ2-7; the J call may be wrong. Germline loops: CDR1 MNHEY, CDR2 SMNVEV (reference sequence). The CDR3 totals 13 residues. The CDR3 DNA reads as TGTGCCAGCAGCCTGGGACAGACCTACGAGCAGTACTTC. Protein: CASSLGQTYEQYF.

The rearrangement links TRBV2 to TRBJ1-3; no firm D call. CDR1 SNHLY and CDR2 FYNNEI come from the germline V gene. The germline V and J ends were trimmed by 1 base and 4 bases, with 8 bases remaining between them. CDR3 length equals 14 residues. This CDR3 is CASSEESLGNTIYF. CDR3 nucleotide sequence: TGTGCCAGCAGTGAAGAGAGCCTAGGAAACACCATATATTTT. Filled out from reference TRBV2 and TRBJ1-3, the complete variable domain reads EPEVTQTPSHQVTQMGQEVILRCVPISNHLYFYWYRQILGQKVEFLVSFYNNEISEKSEIFDDQFSVERPDGSNFTLKIRSTKLEDSAMYFCASSEESLGNTIYFGEGSWLTVV.